Each of the 5 T cell receptor beta chains below was sequenced from the same sample in a study of blood T cell repertoires in COVID-19 (dated by TCRdb to between 2020 and 2021). Receptor libraries were prepared by the immunoSEQ multiplex PCR assay. TCRdb obtained this table from immuneACCESS and retained in-frame rearrangements with V and J assigned. These tables miss some clones; where compared with another copy, unresolved V genes account for less than half of the shortfall, and the remainder is unexplained. Present in this sample are approximately 170,000 clones, around 81% of which were seen just once. The ten most abundant clones make up approximately 10% of the sample. The specimen was peripheral blood. The origin of the receptors is a man aged 55 to 70 with active or convalescent COVID-19.

V is TRBV9 and J is TRBJ2-1; D gene uncertain. The V end lost 4 bases, the J end lost 0 bases, and 5 bases lay between the germline ends. The germline V gene encodes CDR1 SGDLS and CDR2 YYNGEE. The CDR3 covers 13 residues. As DNA, the CDR3 is TGTGCCAGCAGCCCATCCTCCTACAATGAGCAGTTCTTC. This gives the protein CASSPSSYNEQFF. Based on the CDR3 plus reference TRBV9 and TRBJ2-1, the full variable domain is DSGVTQTPKHLITATGQRVTLRCSPRSGDLSVYWYQQSLDQGLQFLIQYYNGEERAKGNILERFSAQQFPDLHSELNLSSLELGDSALYFCASSPSSYNEQFFGPGTRLTVL.

This clone was seen a single time. The chain carries TRBV10-3 and TRBJ2-2; TRBD2 might be the D (6 bases). Germline lookup yields CDR1 ENHRY and CDR2 SYGVKD. Trimming took 11 bases from V and 0 from J, leaving 13 bases between them. The CDR3 has 14 residues. CDR3 in DNA: TGTGCCGCGGGCGGGAACCCGAACACCGGGGAGCTGTTTTTT. Its protein product is CAAGGNPNTGELFF.

The rearrangement joins TRBV7-9 to TRBJ1-2, with D possibly TRBD1 on 5 matching bases. CDR1 SEHNR and CDR2 FQNEAQ come from the germline V gene (reference sequence). This CDR3 spans 13 amino acids. V was clipped by 7 bases and J by 4 bases, with 13 bases between them. In nucleotides, the CDR3 is TGTGCCAGCACCCGGGGGACCCCCTATGGCTACACCTTC. The encoded protein is CASTRGTPYGYTF.

This chain uses TRBV6-6 with TRBJ1-3; no clear D. The CDR3 spans 11 residues. V lost 6 bases and J lost 8, with 8 bases in between. The germline V gene encodes CDR1 MNHNY and CDR2 SVGAGI (reference sequence). The CDR3, as DNA: TGTGCCAGCAGCCCGCGGGACACCATATATTTT. This codes for CASSPRDTIYF.

The chain carries TRBV6-2 or TRBV6-3 and TRBJ1-1; possible D gene TRBD1, 6 bases. This CDR3 has 16 amino acids. V gave up 6 bases and J gave up 4 bases, with 21 bases separating them. The germline V gene has CDR1 MNHEY and CDR2 SVGEGT. The CDR3 DNA is TGTGCCAGCAGCCCGACAGGTTTGATACCGGGCACTGAAGCTTTCTTT. Protein: CASSPTGLIPGTEAFF.